Listed below are T cell receptor beta chains from one sample, sequenced in a study of T-cell memory formation after mild COVID-19. Each CDR3 protein gets one entry after TCRdb re-called the 5' RACE reads with MiXCR. This table holds fewer than 500,000 distinct CDR3 sequences, around a quarter found once. The sequenced sample consisted of PBMCs or a T cell subset sorted from them (not recorded which). These receptors were collected from an adult woman who had mild COVID-19 (a few samples of this study predate the infection). Cell type and time point are not known. Both conserved end residues are part of each CDR3. D genes are given only for firm matches. Clone size appears in some rows only: once, few, many, or a class for an expanded clone.

v_gene,len,d_gene,abundance,j_gene,CDR3aa,CDR3nt
TRBV6-1,11,NA,few,TRBJ1-3,CASRTARAIYF,TGTGCCAGCAGGACCGCGAGGGCCATATATTTT
TRBV7-8,16,NA,few,TRBJ1-2,CASTPRAGAANYGYTF,TGTGCCAGCACCCCAAGGGCGGGGGCAGCTAACTATGGCTACACCTTC
TRBV6-6,15,TRBD2,once,TRBJ2-7,CASSYSSGQLSEQYF,TGTGCCAGCAGTTATTCTAGCGGCCAATTATCCGAGCAGTACTTC
TRBV24-1,14,NA,once,TRBJ2-2,CATSEGSNTGELFF,TGTGCCACCAGTGAGGGTTCGAACACCGGGGAGCTGTTTTTT
TRBV6-5,17,TRBD2,few,TRBJ2-5,CASSYGWTSGAQETQYF,TGTGCCAGCAGTTACGGCTGGACTAGCGGGGCCCAAGAGACCCAGTACTTC
TRBV6-5,14,NA,NA,TRBJ2-2,CASSYSSNTGELFF,TGTGCCAGCAGTTACTCGTCCAACACCGGGGAGCTGTTTTTT
TRBV29-1,13,NA,NA,TRBJ2-7,CSALSPGNYEQYF,TGCAGCGCCCTCTCCCCGGGAAACTACGAGCAGTACTTC
TRBV7-6,15,NA,few,TRBJ1-3,CASSSQDIAGNTIYF,TGTGCCAGCAGCTCCCAGGACATTGCCGGAAACACCATATATTTT
TRBV24-1,15,NA,NA,TRBJ1-1,CATSGGPRGPAEAFF,TGTGCCACCAGTGGAGGACCGAGGGGACCCGCTGAAGCTTTCTTT
TRBV20-1,15,TRBD2,NA,TRBJ2-3,CSASVSGRTTDTQYF,TGCAGTGCGAGCGTGAGCGGGAGAACTACAGATACGCAGTATTTT
TRBV19,18,NA,NA,TRBJ2-7,CASSYFLGGAGNVNEQYF,TGTGCCAGTAGTTACTTCCTCGGAGGGGCAGGGAACGTGAACGAGCAGTACTTC
TRBV18,12,NA,NA,TRBJ2-1,CASSPPAPVYFF,TGTGCCAGCTCACCCCCGGCCCCCGTCTACTTCTTC
TRBV4-2,17,TRBD2,NA,TRBJ2-3,CASSQDSGLAGTKGQYF,TGTGCCAGCAGCCAAGATTCAGGGCTAGCGGGGACTAAGGGGCAGTATTTT
TRBV29-1,12,NA,few,TRBJ1-1,CSVLTGRTEAFF,TGCAGCGTACTGACCGGTAGGACCGAAGCTTTCTTT
TRBV7-2,12,NA,many,TRBJ2-3,CASADSTDTQYF,TGTGCCAGCGCGGACAGCACAGATACGCAGTATTTT
TRBV3-1,18,TRBD1,few,TRBJ2-2,CASSQDLGGTGKPGELFF,TGTGCCAGCAGCCAAGATCTTGGGGGGACAGGGAAGCCCGGGGAGCTGTTTTTT
TRBV4-1,18,NA,few,TRBJ2-7,CASSQERHRTPVAYEQYF,TGCGCCAGCAGCCAAGAAAGACACCGTACCCCAGTGGCATACGAGCAGTACTTC
TRBV9,15,NA,NA,TRBJ1-5,CASSVGGRRGQPQHF,TGTGCCAGCAGCGTAGGAGGGCGCCGGGGTCAGCCCCAGCATTTT
TRBV7-8,14,NA,NA,TRBJ2-3,CASSSGQYADTQYF,TGTGCCAGCAGCTCGGGACAATACGCAGATACGCAGTATTTT
TRBV14,13,NA,NA,TRBJ2-5,CASSQGVVMTQYF,TGTGCCAGCAGCCAAGGTGTAGTAATGACCCAGTACTTC
TRBV18,18,NA,once,TRBJ1-5,CASSPLAGRSGQDQPQHF,TGTGCCAGCTCACCGTTGGCAGGGCGAAGCGGTCAAGATCAGCCCCAGCATTTT
TRBV6-5,16,TRBD1,few,TRBJ1-6,CASSADRSFYNSPLHF,TGTGCCAGCAGCGCGGACAGGTCGTTTTATAATTCACCCCTCCACTTT
TRBV13,14,NA,NA,TRBJ2-7,CASSPRGPLNEQYF,TGTGCCAGCAGCCCCCGGGGACCTCTGAACGAGCAGTACTTC